Shown below are 18 T cell receptor beta chains from a single sample sequenced in a study of blood T cell repertoires in COVID-19 (dated by TCRdb to about 2020). The method behind the library was the immunoSEQ multiplex PCR assay. TCRdb obtained this table from immuneACCESS and retained in-frame rearrangements with V and J assigned. These tables miss some clones; where compared with another copy, unresolved V genes account for less than half of the shortfall, and the remainder is unexplained. The table for this sample lists about 12,000 clones; 70% to 85% of them were counted only once. The ten largest clones represent 21% of the sample. The specimen was peripheral blood. Receptors originate from a human donor in a cohort sampled during active COVID-19.

This chain uses TRBV5-6 with TRBJ2-7, with TRBD1 matching over 7 bases. Germline V lookup: CDR1 SGHDT, CDR2 YYEEEE. V was pared by 4 bases and J by 9 bases, with 16 bases of the junction left unmatched. This CDR3 is built from 15 residues. The CDR3 loop reads CASSRPGQHRSGQYF. DNA for the CDR3: TGTGCCAGCAGCCGCCCGGGACAGCATCGCTCGGGGCAGTACTTC.

Only a few counts were recorded for this clone. Here the CDR3 DNA reads TGTGCCAGCACCTTGAGGGAACAGGGCCCAGATACGCAGTATTTT. Protein sequence: CASTLREQGPDTQYF. The chain combines TRBV11-2 with TRBJ2-3; D may be TRBD1 (6 bases). Germline lookup yields CDR1 SGHAT and CDR2 FQNNGV. V was cut by 7 bases and J by 4 bases, with 18 bases left in between. This CDR3 spans 15 amino acids.

This sequence joins TRBV6-5 and TRBJ1-2, with 9 bases that match TRBD1. The CDR3 consists of 14 residues. The V segment lost 6 bases and the J segment 2 bases; nucleotides outside the gene matches: 4. Germline V lookup: CDR1 MNHEY, CDR2 SVGAGI. CDR3 sequence reads: CASSWTGENYGYTF. The CDR3 nucleotides read TGTGCCAGCAGCTGGACAGGGGAGAACTATGGCTACACCTTC.

The chain couples TRBV5-8 to TRBJ2-1, with D maybe TRBD1 (5 bases). V was shortened by 0 bases and J by 8 bases, with 12 bases between the two germline ends. The CDR3 is 14 residues long. Germline CDR1 is SGHTS and CDR2 is YDEGEE. The CDR3 here is CASSLGRVFYEQFF. The CDR3 bases are TGTGCCAGCAGCTTGGGCAGGGTGTTTTATGAGCAGTTCTTC.

This rearrangement joins TRBV7-2 to TRBJ1-3, with D possibly being TRBD1 (5 bases). The CDR3 is 13 amino acids. V lost 6 bases, J lost 0 bases, and 6 bases lay in between. CDR1 is SGHTA, CDR2 FQGNSA, per germline. The CDR3 here is CASRDSSGNTIYF. CDR3 nucleotide sequence: TGTGCCAGCAGAGACAGCTCTGGAAACACCATATATTTT.

The J gene is TRBJ2-4, the V gene TRBV5-1, with TRBD2 identical over 9 bases. This CDR3 region has 14 residues. Germline CDR1 reads SGHRS; CDR2 reads YFSETQ. Trimming removed 5 bases from V and 5 bases from J; junction bases left unmatched: 5. The CDR3 reads CASRGTSSENIQYF. The CDR3 DNA sequence: TGCGCCAGCAGGGGGACTAGCTCCGAAAACATTCAGTACTTC.

V usage is TRBV11-3 and J usage is TRBJ1-6; D unresolved. Germline V gives CDR1 SGHNT, CDR2 YENEEA. V was shortened by 4 bases and J by 7 bases, with 8 bases between the two germline ends. There are 13 residues in the CDR3. The CDR3 region is CASSSTKNSPLHF. The CDR3 DNA follows: TGTGCCAGCAGCTCAACTAAGAATTCACCCCTCCACTTT.

The chain couples TRBV18 to TRBJ2-3; maybe TRBD2 (5 bases). The CDR3 runs 14 residues. Germline values: CDR1 KGHSH, CDR2 LQKENI. V was pared by 0 bases and J by 8 bases, with 12 bases between. CDR3 amino acids: CASSPPSRASTQYF. DNA for the CDR3: TGTGCCAGCTCACCACCATCGAGGGCGAGTACGCAGTATTTT.

The V gene is TRBV5-4, the J gene TRBJ2-1; no reliable D call. This CDR3 has 11 amino acids. Germline CDR1 is SGHNT and CDR2 is YYREEE (reference sequence). V shed 3 bases and J shed 8 bases, with 6 bases lying between them. As DNA, the CDR3 is TGTGCCAGCAGCTCCGCGGATGAGCAGTTCTTC. Translated: CASSSADEQFF.

The chain couples TRBV3-1 (or the pseudogene TRBV3-2) to TRBJ2-1, with a possible D match to TRBD2 (6 bases). This CDR3 has 19 residues. V lost 1 base and J 0 bases, leaving 19 bases between the germline ends. Germline CDR1 and CDR2: LGHDT and YNNKEL (reference sequence). The CDR3: CASSQVPGRGSSSYNEQFF. The CDR3 region has the DNA TGTGCCAGCAGCCAAGTCCCCGGTCGGGGGTCGAGCTCCTACAATGAGCAGTTCTTC.

The J gene is TRBJ2-3, the V gene TRBV5-1, with TRBD1 as a possible D gene (5 bases). There are 14 residues in the CDR3. Trimming stripped 0 bases from V and 3 bases from J, with 8 bases between. The V gene's germline CDR1 is SGHRS and CDR2 YFSETQ. The CDR3: CASSLEAGTDTQYF. Here the CDR3 DNA reads TGCGCCAGCAGCTTGGAGGCAGGGACAGATACGCAGTATTTT.

The rearrangement links TRBV3-1 (or the pseudogene TRBV3-2) to TRBJ1-4, with D possibly TRBD1 on 6 matching bases. V lost 4 bases to trimming and J lost 7 bases, with 13 bases between them. The germline CDR1 and CDR2 sequences are LGHDT and YNNKEL (reference sequence). The CDR3 totals 14 residues. The CDR3 region has the DNA TGTGCCAGCAGCCCAGGGATAGGGGGTGAAAAACTGTTTTTT. Its translation: CASSPGIGGEKLFF.

The V and J genes are TRBV5-1 and TRBJ1-2, with 8 nucleotides matching TRBD1. The CDR3 spans 14 residues. The ends lost 1 base at V and 6 bases at J; junction bases unmatched: 5. Germline V gene sequence: CDR1 SGHRS, CDR2 YFSETQ. CDR3: CASSLQYRGDGYTF. DNA of the CDR3: TGCGCCAGCAGCTTGCAGTACAGGGGGGATGGCTACACCTTC.

This clone came up a few times. The chain recombines TRBV18 with TRBJ1-3, with TRBD1 matching 12 bases. The CDR3 is 16 residues long. The V gene's germline CDR1 is KGHSH and CDR2 LQKENI. V shed 6 bases and J 5 bases; nucleotides not matched to a gene: 8. The CDR3 coding sequence is TGTGCCAGCTCGTACCGGGACAGGGGGCGAAGAAACACCATATATTTT. Translated, it gives CASSYRDRGRRNTIYF.

The chain joins TRBV5-1 to TRBJ1-4; 10 bases agree with TRBD1. CDR1 is SGHRS, CDR2 YFSETQ, per germline. The length of the CDR3 is 14 residues. V gave up 6 bases and J gave up 7 bases; unmatched junction bases: 6. CDR3 region: CASTRDRGTEKLFF. For the CDR3, the DNA is TGCGCCAGCACCCGGGACAGGGGTACTGAAAAACTGTTTTTT.

The table lists this clone with a few counts. The rearrangement uses TRBV5-1 and TRBJ2-7; D is unresolved. Deletions cut 0 bases from V and 7 bases from J, with 14 bases between. The CDR3 is 14 residues long. Germline V gives CDR1 SGHRS, CDR2 YFSETQ. Written as DNA, the CDR3 is TGCGCCAGCAGCTTGGCAGCTACTGCCGGGGAGCAGTACTTC. Protein sequence: CASSLAATAGEQYF.

This chain connects TRBV2 to TRBJ2-5; 8 nucleotides align to TRBD1. Germline CDR1 is SNHLY and CDR2 is FYNNEI. V gave up 8 bases and J gave up 1 base; unmatched junction bases: 6. The CDR3 loop spans 14 amino acids. CDR3 protein: CASHRGTGQETQYF. In nucleotides, the CDR3 is TGTGCCAGCCACCGGGGGACAGGCCAAGAGACCCAGTACTTC.

The rearrangement links TRBV5-4 to TRBJ2-2; tentatively, D is TRBD2 (6 bases). Per the germline V gene, CDR1 is SGHNT and CDR2 is YYREEE (reference sequence). The CDR3 loop spans 16 amino acids. V was pared by 4 bases and J by 5 bases, with 18 bases between. The CDR3 region is CASSPRAGRGTGELFF. The CDR3 DNA follows: TGTGCCAGCAGCCCTCGGGCAGGACGGGGGACCGGGGAGCTGTTTTTT.